These T cell receptor beta chains were read from a single sample in a study of blood T cell repertoires in COVID-19. Generated by immunoSEQ multiplex PCR, the TCRdb table keeps only in-frame clones and is missing some. The sample comprises over 300,000 clones, 80% to 90% of which are singletons, and 5% to 7% rests with the top ten. The sequenced material came from peripheral blood. All receptors come from a man between 18 and 35 years old who had recovered from COVID-19. CDR3s leave out the opening cysteine and the closing phenylalanine or tryptophan. A D gene is named only where the DNA matches it firmly.

v_call d_call cdr3_aa
TRBV16 . ASSQSVRGNTEAF
TRBV29-1 . SVGSGDYGYT
TRBV27 TRBD2 ASSLDGLAAYNEQF
TRBV6-6 TRBD1 ASSTRDRDNTGELF
TRBV7-2 . ASSLARGAMNTEAF
TRBV7-3 . ASSSSGSEQF
TRBV6-5 . ASSKTPSSGNTIY
TRBV3-1/TRBV3-2 TRBD2 ASSQAAGGRETQY
TRBV5-4 TRBD2 ASSSGGDARPYEQY
TRBV10-2 . ASSEQGNTEAF
TRBV19 . ASQLRQGKRTEAF
TRBV7-3 . ASSLTGVSSYNSPLH
TRBV6-5 TRBD1 ASSYAGQGTDTQY
TRBV19 TRBD1 ASSPYRGDYGYT
TRBV27 . ASSLRGSDTQY
TRBV7-2 . ASSPSGAGELF
TRBV6-5 . ASSYKQGSYEQY
TRBV11-2 . ASSFGTGMGQPQH
TRBV18 . ASSPQERNTEAF
TRBV4-1 TRBD1 ASSQSDRASNNEQF
TRBV6-6 TRBD2 ASSPLAGGETQY
TRBV7-9 . ASSPRVAPYNEQF
TRBV5-1 . ASRFSGETQY
TRBV6-6 . ASSYSGSNTEAF
TRBV7-2 . ASSLGEDHYGYT
TRBV12-3/TRBV12-4 TRBD2 ASRAGGSYEQY
TRBV4-2 . ASSQDLPGTYNEQF